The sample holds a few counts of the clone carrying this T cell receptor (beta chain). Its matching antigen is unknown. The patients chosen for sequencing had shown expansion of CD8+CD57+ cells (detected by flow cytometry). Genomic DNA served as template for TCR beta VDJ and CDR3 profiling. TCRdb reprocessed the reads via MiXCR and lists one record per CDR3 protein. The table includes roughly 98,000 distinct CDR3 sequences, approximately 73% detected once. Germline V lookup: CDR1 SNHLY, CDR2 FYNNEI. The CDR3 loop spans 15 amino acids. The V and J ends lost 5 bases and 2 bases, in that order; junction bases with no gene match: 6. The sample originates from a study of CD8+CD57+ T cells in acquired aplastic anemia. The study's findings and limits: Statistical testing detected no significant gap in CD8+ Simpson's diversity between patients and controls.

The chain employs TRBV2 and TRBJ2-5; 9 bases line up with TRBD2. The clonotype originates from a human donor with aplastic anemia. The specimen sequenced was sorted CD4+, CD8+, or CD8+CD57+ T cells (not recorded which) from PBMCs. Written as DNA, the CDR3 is TGTGCCAGCAGTCCTGCTAGCGGGGCACAAGAGACCCAGTACTTC. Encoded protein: CASSPASGAQETQYF.